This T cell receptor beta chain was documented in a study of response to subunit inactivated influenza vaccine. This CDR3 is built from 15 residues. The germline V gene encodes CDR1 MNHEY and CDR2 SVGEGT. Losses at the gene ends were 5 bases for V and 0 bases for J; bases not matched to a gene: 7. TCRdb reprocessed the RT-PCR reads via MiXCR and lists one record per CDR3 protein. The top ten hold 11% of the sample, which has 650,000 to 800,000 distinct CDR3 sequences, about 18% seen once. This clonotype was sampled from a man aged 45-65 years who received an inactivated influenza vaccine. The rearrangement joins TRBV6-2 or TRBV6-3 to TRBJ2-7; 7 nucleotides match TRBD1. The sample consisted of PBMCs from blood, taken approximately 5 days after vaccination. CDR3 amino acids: CASSGPGQHSYEQYF. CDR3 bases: TGTGCCAGCAGTGGACCGGGACAGCACTCCTACGAGCAGTACTTC.